The 21 T cell receptor beta chains presented below share a single source sample, sequenced in a study of beta chain features in type 1 diabetes. Overall study results and limits: Type 1 diabetes patients had moderately but significantly shorter TCRB CDR3s in all four CD4+ subsets.

Isolated RNA was reverse transcribed in full, so expressed TCRB transcripts were sequenced. Some clones are missing from TCRdb's copy, which holds only in-frame ones; the method was immunoSEQ multiplex PCR. The table lists 400,000 or so clones, roughly an eighth of them singletons. The antigens for these receptors are not known. What was sequenced was naive CD4+ T cells from blood. All receptors derive from a woman aged 18-29 years with type 1 diabetes.

This clone was seen a few times. This chain links TRBV29-1 with TRBJ1-2; tentatively, D is TRBD1 (5 bases). Trimming left V 2 bases short and J 3 bases short, with 10 bases between. Germline V gene data show CDR1 as SQVTM and CDR2 as ANQGSEA. This CDR3 is built from 13 residues. The CDR3 loop is CSVEKQVDYGYTF. The CDR3 coding sequence is TGCAGCGTTGAAAAACAGGTGGACTATGGCTACACCTTC.

The table lists this clone with a few counts. The chain recombines TRBV9 with TRBJ2-1; 7 bases map to TRBD2. J gave up 2 bases and V 2 bases, and 7 bases lay outside the gene matches. Germline assignment: CDR1 SGDLS and CDR2 YYNGEE. This CDR3 region has 16 residues. CDR3: CASSVLGLAAYNEQFF. CDR3 bases: TGTGCCAGCAGCGTTCTTGGGCTAGCGGCCTACAATGAGCAGTTCTTC.

This chain uses TRBV7-2 with TRBJ1-4, with 10 bases aligning to TRBD1. Unmatched junction bases numbered 6, after V lost 0 bases and J lost 8 bases. This CDR3 comprises 16 residues. The germline V gene has CDR1 SGHTA and CDR2 FQGNSA. CDR3 region: CASSLARTGGDEKLFF. CDR3 sequence (DNA): TGTGCCAGCAGCTTAGCGCGGACAGGGGGAGACGAAAAACTGTTTTTT.

J is TRBJ1-5 and V is TRBV7-2; TRBD1 might be the D (5 bases). This CDR3 has 15 residues. V was shortened by 3 bases and J by 2 bases, with 11 bases between the two germline ends. CDR1 is SGHTA and CDR2 is FQGNSA in the germline V gene. In nucleotides, the CDR3 is TGTGCCAGCAGCTTGGGGGGATTGGGCAATCAGCCCCAGCATTTT. This translates into CASSLGGLGNQPQHF.

CDR3 coding DNA: TGTGCCAGCGACGGGGGACAGGCCACTGAAGCTTTCTTT. Amino acids: CASDGGQATEAFF. The chain employs TRBV2 and TRBJ1-1, with TRBD1 matching over 8 bases. With 8 bases clipped from V and 4 bases from J, the junction kept 6 bases outside the gene matches. This CDR3 is built from 13 residues. CDR1 SNHLY and CDR2 FYNNEI come from the germline V gene.

This clone was picked up a small number of times. The chain uses TRBV4-3 and TRBJ1-5, with D tentatively TRBD1 (6 bases). V lost 5 bases and J 4 bases, leaving 12 bases between the germline ends. Germline-derived CDR1 and CDR2 are LGHNA and YSLEER. The CDR3 runs 14 residues. The CDR3 protein is CASSEGGENQPQHF. The CDR3 nucleotides read TGCGCCAGCAGCGAGGGGGGGGAAAATCAGCCCCAGCATTTT.

This clone was seen a few times. The CDR3 DNA is TGTGCCAGCAGATACGACAGGGTGGGGTATGGCTACACCTTC. Encoded protein: CASRYDRVGYGYTF. This chain links TRBV5-6 with TRBJ1-2; TRBD1 aligns across 7 bases. There are 14 residues in the CDR3. CDR1 and CDR2 from the germline V gene are SGHDT and YYEEEE. With V trimmed by 5 bases and J by 5 bases, 9 bases remained unmatched.

This clone was counted a few times. The chain combines TRBV11-2 with TRBJ2-5; TRBD2 aligns across 10 bases. Germline loops: CDR1 SGHAT, CDR2 FQNNGV. The V gene end was trimmed by 1 base and the J gene end by 2 bases; junction bases not matched to a gene: 7. CDR3 length: 17 residues. CDR3 DNA sequence: TGTGCCAGCAGCTTAGGGACTAGCGGAACTATTCAAGAGACCCAGTACTTC. Amino acid sequence: CASSLGTSGTIQETQYF.

CDR3: CASSPGTSGTQETQYF. The CDR3 region has the DNA TGCGCCAGCAGCCCCGGGACTAGCGGGACCCAAGAGACCCAGTACTTC. V and J are TRBV5-1 and TRBJ2-5; 13 nucleotides match TRBD2. V lost 4 bases and J lost 1; bases outside the gene matches: 4. CDR1 and CDR2 from the germline V gene are SGHRS and YFSETQ. The CDR3 has 16 amino acids.

The table lists this clone with a few counts. V is TRBV4-1 and J is TRBJ1-4, with TRBD1 matching 8 bases. CDR1 MGHRA and CDR2 YSYEKL come from the germline V gene. This CDR3 contains 16 residues. The V and J ends lost 4 bases and 4 bases, in that order; junction bases with no gene match: 8. The CDR3 loop reads CASSPRGQGGNEKLFF. CDR3 DNA: TGCGCCAGCAGCCCGAGAGGACAGGGCGGTAATGAAAAACTGTTTTTT.

In this sample, this clone turned up a few times. V and J are TRBV18 and TRBJ2-5; TRBD2 is a possible D gene (5 bases). The V gene lost 4 bases and the J gene lost 2 bases, with 8 bases spanning the gap. Germline V CDR1 and CDR2: KGHSH, LQKENI. The CDR3 contains 13 residues. CDR3 sequence reads: CASSHPGQETQYF. CDR3 sequence (DNA): TGTGCCAGCTCACACCCGGGGCAAGAGACCCAGTACTTC.

The chain employs TRBV9 and TRBJ2-2, with 8 bases lining up with TRBD2. Per the germline V gene, CDR1 is SGDLS and CDR2 is YYNGEE. The length of the CDR3 is 15 residues. Trimming took 3 bases from V and 2 from J; bases not matched to a gene: 3. CDR3 in amino acids: CASSARTSNTGELFF. The CDR3 DNA is TGTGCCAGCAGCGCCCGGACTAGCAACACCGGGGAGCTGTTTTTT.

The chain recombines TRBV30 with TRBJ2-2; 7 positions agree with TRBD2. Germline trimming cut 2 bases from V and 4 bases from J; bases unmatched to any gene: 7. CDR1 and CDR2 from the germline V gene are GTSNPN and SVGIG (reference sequence). The CDR3 extends over 15 amino acids. The CDR3 DNA sequence: TGTGCCTGGAGTACCGGCGGGAGTGTCACCGGGGAGCTGTTTTTT. It encodes CAWSTGGSVTGELFF.

This clone has just a few counts. The gene calls are TRBV6-5 and TRBJ1-1; possibly TRBD1 for D (5 bases). Trimming pared 8 bases from V and 3 bases from J, leaving 16 bases between. CDR3 length equals 14 residues. Germline V gives CDR1 MNHEY, CDR2 SVGAGI. As DNA, the CDR3 is TGTGCCAGCCTTATCGGGCCGGGGGACACTGAAGCTTTCTTT. As protein: CASLIGPGDTEAFF.

V and J are TRBV10-2 and TRBJ2-3; 7 nucleotides align to TRBD2. Germline CDR1 reads WSHSY; CDR2 reads SAAADI. V trimming: 7 bases; J trimming: 2 bases; junction bases outside the gene matches: 3. The CDR3 totals 13 residues. The CDR3 sequence is CASNRDYTDTQYF. The CDR3 DNA sequence: TGCGCCAGCAACCGGGACTACACAGATACGCAGTATTTT.

The chain is built from TRBV2 and TRBJ2-5; 9 bases are a match to TRBD1. The V segment lost 7 bases and the J segment 5 bases; nucleotides outside the gene matches: 14. The germline gives CDR1 SNHLY, CDR2 FYNNEI. This CDR3 has 16 residues. CDR3 residues: CASNPWDRALLETQYF. The CDR3 nucleotides are TGTGCCAGCAATCCTTGGGACAGGGCCCTGTTGGAGACCCAGTACTTC.

The V and J genes are TRBV5-1 and TRBJ2-5; D uncertain. CDR3 size: 13 residues. Looked up from germline, CDR1 is SGHRS and CDR2 is YFSETQ. V was clipped by 4 bases and J by 3 bases, with 10 bases between them. The CDR3 bases are TGCGCCAGCAGCCCCGCGTCCGAAGAGACCCAGTACTTC. Its translation is CASSPASEETQYF.

The chain carries TRBV21-1 and TRBJ2-5; the table calls TRBD1, which could not be checked here. TRBV21-1 is a pseudogene segment. This CDR3 has 18 residues. CDR3 sequence: CAGRRQGTGGRPQETQYF. The CDR3 DNA reads as TGTGCCGGAAGAAGACAGGGTACAGGGGGAAGGCCCCAAGAGACCCAGTACTTC.

This sequence joins TRBV12-5 and TRBJ1-2; D might be TRBD1 (6 bases). Trimming left V 7 bases short and J 7 bases short, with 19 bases between. CDR1 is LGHNT and CDR2 is FRNRAP in the germline V gene. This CDR3 is 14 amino acids long. CDR3 in DNA: TGTGCTAGTGTCCGGGGGGGGGCAGGTGGTGGCTACACCTTC. The encoded protein is CASVRGGAGGGYTF.

The count of this clone is one. The J gene is TRBJ2-1, the V gene TRBV5-1; D ambiguous. Looked up from germline, CDR1 is SGHRS and CDR2 is YFSETQ. V was clipped by 0 bases and J by 0 bases, with 7 bases between them. This CDR3 has 15 amino acids. The CDR3: CASSLARISYNEQFF. DNA of the CDR3: TGCGCCAGCAGCTTGGCCAGGATCTCCTACAATGAGCAGTTCTTC.

This clone appeared a few times. This chain connects TRBV29-1 to TRBJ2-1; D might be TRBD2 (6 bases). This CDR3 is built from 11 residues. Germline lookup yields CDR1 SQVTM and CDR2 ANQGSEA. V lost 7 bases and J lost 4, with 8 bases in between. The CDR3 DNA reads as TGCAGCGGCGGGACTTACAATGAGCAGTTCTTC. It yields the protein CSGGTYNEQFF.